The source of this T cell receptor beta chain is a study of CD8 T cells in Susac syndrome. When the RNA was reverse transcribed, random hexamers were used with an input of about 0.45 to 1 ug. TCRdb independently ran MiXCR on the immunoSEQ multiplex PCR reads; one entry per CDR3 protein. This table has some 200,000 distinct CDR3 sequences, 85% to 95% appearing once. CD8+ and CD4+ T cells from blood underwent TCR beta sequencing, which was carried out in a high-throughput format. TEMRA cells were FACS-enriched, while CD8+ and CD4+ T cells were negatively isolated. The CDR3 extends over 15 amino acids. V lost 0 bases to trimming and J lost 4 bases, with 13 bases between them. Germline V gives CDR1 SGHRS, CDR2 YFSETQ.

This TCR was recovered from a human donor in good health. Sequenced input: CD4+ T cells from PBMCs. The rearrangement uses TRBV5-1 and TRBJ1-2; D may be TRBD1 (5 bases). Written as DNA, the CDR3 is TGCGCCAGCAGCTTGGACGGGACCGCAATCTATGGCTACACCTTC. This translates into CASSLDGTAIYGYTF.